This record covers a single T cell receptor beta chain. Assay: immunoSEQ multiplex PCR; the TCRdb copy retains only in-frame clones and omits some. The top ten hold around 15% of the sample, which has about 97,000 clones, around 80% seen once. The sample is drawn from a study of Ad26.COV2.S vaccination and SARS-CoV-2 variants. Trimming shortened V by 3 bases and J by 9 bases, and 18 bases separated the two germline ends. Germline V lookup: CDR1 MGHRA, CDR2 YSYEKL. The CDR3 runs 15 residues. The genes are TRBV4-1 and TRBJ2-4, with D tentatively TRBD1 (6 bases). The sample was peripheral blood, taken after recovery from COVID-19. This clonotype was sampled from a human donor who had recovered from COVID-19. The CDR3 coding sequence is TGCGCCAGCAGCCAGACGGAAGCAGGGGTGGTCATTCAGTACTTC. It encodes CASSQTEAGVVIQYF.